Below, 2 T cell receptor beta chains from the same sample are listed, as sequenced in a study of CD8 T cells in Susac syndrome. Random hexamers were used to reverse transcribe the RNA input (about 0.5 to 1 ug). MiXCR, applied by TCRdb to the immunoSEQ multiplex PCR reads, yields one record per CDR3 protein. The table has under 95,000 distinct CDR3 sequences, around 94% seen once; the top ten hold about 0.28%. Material: CD4+ T cells from PBMCs. The receptors stem from a human donor with Susac syndrome.

The rearrangement joins TRBV20-1 to TRBJ2-1, with D perhaps TRBD2 (5 bases). The ends were cut back, 3 bases at V and 4 bases at J, with 13 bases in the middle. The germline CDR1 and CDR2 sequences are DFQATT and SNEGSKA (reference sequence). The CDR3 runs to 14 residues. CDR3 loop: CSASIGGPYNEQFF. CDR3 in DNA: TGCAGTGCTAGTATAGGCGGGCCTTACAATGAGCAGTTCTTC.

V and J are TRBV6-5 and TRBJ2-3; D unclear. There are 13 residues in the CDR3. Germline CDR1 is MNHEY and CDR2 is SVGAGI. V dropped 0 bases and J dropped 2 bases, with 3 bases sitting between them. The CDR3 is CASSYSYTDTQYF. The CDR3 region has the DNA TGTGCCAGCAGTTACTCCTACACAGATACGCAGTATTTT.